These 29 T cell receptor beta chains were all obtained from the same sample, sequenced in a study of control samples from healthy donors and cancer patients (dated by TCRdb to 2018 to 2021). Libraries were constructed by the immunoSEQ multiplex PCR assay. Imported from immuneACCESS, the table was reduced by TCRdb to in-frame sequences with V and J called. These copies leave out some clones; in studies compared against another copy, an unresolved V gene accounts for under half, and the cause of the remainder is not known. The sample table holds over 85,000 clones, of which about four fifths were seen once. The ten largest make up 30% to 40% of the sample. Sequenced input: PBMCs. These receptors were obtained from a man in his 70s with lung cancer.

CDR3 nucleotides: TGTGCCAGCGGGGGCAGGGGCACAGATACGCAGTATTTT. Residues: CASGGRGTDTQYF. The V and J genes are TRBV6-6 and TRBJ2-3, with D perhaps matching TRBD1 (6 bases). This CDR3 has 13 residues. The V gene's germline CDR1 is MNHNY and CDR2 SVGAGI (reference sequence). V was shortened by 8 bases and J by 1 base, with 10 bases between the two germline ends.

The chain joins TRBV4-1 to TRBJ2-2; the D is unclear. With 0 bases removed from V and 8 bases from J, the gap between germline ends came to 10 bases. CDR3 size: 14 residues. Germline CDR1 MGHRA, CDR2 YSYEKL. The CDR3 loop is CASSQEVAVGELFF. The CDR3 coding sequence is TGCGCCAGCAGCCAAGAAGTAGCCGTTGGGGAGCTGTTTTTT.

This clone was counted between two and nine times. This CDR3 reads CASSADRGYGYTF. The DNA of the CDR3 is TGTGCCAGCAGCGCGGACAGGGGATATGGCTACACCTTC. The J gene is TRBJ1-2, the V gene TRBV14; 9 nucleotides agree with TRBD1. This CDR3 spans 13 amino acids. The junction had 3 bases not matched to a gene; V was cut back by 5 bases and J by 5 bases. Germline CDR1 SGHDN, CDR2 FVKESK.

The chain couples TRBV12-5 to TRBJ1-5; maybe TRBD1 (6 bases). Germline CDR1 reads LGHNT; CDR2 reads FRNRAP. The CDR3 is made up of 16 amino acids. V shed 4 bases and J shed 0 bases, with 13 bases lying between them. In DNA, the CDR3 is TGTGCTAGTGGTTCGTACCGACAGGTTAGCAATCAGCCCCAGCATTTT. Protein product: CASGSYRQVSNQPQHF.

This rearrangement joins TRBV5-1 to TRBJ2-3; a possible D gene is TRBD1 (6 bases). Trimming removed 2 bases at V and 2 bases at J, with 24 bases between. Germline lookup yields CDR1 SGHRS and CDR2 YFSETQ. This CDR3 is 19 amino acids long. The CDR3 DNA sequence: TGCGCCAGCAGCTTCATAGCCAGGGGAGTTGTTCCCACCACAGATACGCAGTATTTT. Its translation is CASSFIARGVVPTTDTQYF.

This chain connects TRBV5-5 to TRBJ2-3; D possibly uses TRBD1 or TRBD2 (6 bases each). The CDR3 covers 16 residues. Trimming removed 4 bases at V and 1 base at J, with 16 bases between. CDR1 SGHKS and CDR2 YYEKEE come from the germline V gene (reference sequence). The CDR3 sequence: CASSLVGGRGTDTQYF. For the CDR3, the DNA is TGTGCCAGCAGCCTGGTGGGGGGCAGAGGCACAGATACGCAGTATTTT.

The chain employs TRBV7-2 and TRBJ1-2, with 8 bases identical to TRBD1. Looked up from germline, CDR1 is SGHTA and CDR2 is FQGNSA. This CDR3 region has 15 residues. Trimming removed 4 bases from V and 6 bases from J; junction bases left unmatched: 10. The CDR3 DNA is TGTGCCAGCAGCTCAACAGGGGGGACCTTAGATGGCTACACCTTC. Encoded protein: CASSSTGGTLDGYTF.

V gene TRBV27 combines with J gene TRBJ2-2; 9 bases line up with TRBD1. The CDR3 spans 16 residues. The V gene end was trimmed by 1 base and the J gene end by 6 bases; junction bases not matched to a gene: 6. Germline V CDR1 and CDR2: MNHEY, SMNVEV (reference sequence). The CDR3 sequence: CASSLLRGQGPGELFF. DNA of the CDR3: TGTGCCAGCAGTTTATTACGGGGACAGGGACCCGGGGAGCTGTTTTTT.

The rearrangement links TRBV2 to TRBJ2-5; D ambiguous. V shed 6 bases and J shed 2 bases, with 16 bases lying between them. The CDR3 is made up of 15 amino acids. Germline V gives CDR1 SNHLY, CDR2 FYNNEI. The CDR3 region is CASRRLDQTQETQYF. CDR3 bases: TGTGCCAGCAGAAGACTCGACCAAACTCAAGAGACCCAGTACTTC.

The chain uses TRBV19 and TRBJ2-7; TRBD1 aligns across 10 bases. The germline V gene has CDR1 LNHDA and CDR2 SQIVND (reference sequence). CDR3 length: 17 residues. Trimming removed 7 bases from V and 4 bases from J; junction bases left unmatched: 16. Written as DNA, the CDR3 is TGTGCCAGTACCTCCCCCCGAGGGGGACAGGGGAGGTACGAGCAGTACTTC. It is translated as CASTSPRGGQGRYEQYF.

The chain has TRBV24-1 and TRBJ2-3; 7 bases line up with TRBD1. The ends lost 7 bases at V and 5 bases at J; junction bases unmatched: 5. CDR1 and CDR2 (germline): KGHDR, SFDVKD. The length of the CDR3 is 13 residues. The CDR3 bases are TGTGCCACCAGAGAGGGGGCTGGAGATACGCAGTATTTT. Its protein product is CATREGAGDTQYF.

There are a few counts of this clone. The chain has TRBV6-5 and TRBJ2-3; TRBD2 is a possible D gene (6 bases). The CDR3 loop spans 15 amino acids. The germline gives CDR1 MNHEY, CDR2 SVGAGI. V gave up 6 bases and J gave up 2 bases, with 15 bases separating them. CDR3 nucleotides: TGTGCCAGCAGCCATAGCGGAGGGACCACAGATACGCAGTATTTT. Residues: CASSHSGGTTDTQYF.

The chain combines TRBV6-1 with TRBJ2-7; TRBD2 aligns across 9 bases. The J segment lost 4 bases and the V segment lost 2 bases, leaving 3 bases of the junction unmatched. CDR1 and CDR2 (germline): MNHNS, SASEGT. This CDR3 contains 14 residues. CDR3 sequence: CASSERLAGYEQYF. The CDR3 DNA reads TGTGCCAGCAGTGAACGGCTAGCGGGATACGAGCAGTACTTC.

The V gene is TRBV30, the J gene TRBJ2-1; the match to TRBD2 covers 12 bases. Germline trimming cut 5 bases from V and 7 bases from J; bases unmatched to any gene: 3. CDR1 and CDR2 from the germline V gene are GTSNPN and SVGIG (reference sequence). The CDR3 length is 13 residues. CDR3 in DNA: TGTGCCTGGCTAGCGGGGGGGCTAAATGAGCAGTTCTTC. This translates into CAWLAGGLNEQFF.

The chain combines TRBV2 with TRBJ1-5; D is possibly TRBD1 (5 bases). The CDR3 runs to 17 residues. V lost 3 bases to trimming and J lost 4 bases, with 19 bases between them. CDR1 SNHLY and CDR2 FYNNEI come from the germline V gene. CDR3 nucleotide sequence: TGTGCCAGCAGTGATGGGCAGGGAGGCTTATCTAATCAGCCCCAGCATTTT. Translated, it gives CASSDGQGGLSNQPQHF.

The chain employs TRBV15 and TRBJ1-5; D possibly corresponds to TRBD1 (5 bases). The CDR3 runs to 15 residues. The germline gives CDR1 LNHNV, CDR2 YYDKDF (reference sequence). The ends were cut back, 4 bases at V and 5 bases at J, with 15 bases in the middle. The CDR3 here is CATSKIAQGDQPQHF. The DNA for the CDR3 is TGTGCCACCAGCAAGATCGCTCAGGGCGATCAGCCCCAGCATTTT.

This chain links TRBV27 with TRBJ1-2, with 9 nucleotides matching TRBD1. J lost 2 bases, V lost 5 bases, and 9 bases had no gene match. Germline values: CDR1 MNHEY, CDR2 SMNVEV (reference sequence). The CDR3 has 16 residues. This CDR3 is CASSVGTGRFNYGYTF. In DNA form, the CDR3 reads TGTGCCAGCAGTGTTGGGACAGGGAGATTCAACTATGGCTACACCTTC.

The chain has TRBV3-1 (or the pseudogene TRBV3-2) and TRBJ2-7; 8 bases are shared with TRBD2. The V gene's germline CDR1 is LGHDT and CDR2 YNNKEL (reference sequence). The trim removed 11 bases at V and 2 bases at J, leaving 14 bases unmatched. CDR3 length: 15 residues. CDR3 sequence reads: CAPRPGGGRPYEQYF. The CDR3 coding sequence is TGTGCCCCCCGCCCGGGGGGGGGACGTCCCTACGAGCAGTACTTC.

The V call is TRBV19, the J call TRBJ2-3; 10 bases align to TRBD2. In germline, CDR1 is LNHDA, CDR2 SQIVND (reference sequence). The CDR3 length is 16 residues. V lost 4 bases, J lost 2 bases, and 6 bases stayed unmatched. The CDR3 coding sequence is TGTGCCAGTAGTACGAAACTAGCGGGGAACACAGATACGCAGTATTTT. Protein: CASSTKLAGNTDTQYF.

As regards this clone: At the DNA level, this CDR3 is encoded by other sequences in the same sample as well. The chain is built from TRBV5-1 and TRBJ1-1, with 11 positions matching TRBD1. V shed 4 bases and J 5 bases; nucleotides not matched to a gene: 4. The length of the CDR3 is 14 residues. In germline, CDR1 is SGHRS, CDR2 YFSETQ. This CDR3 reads CASSPGTGGTEAFF. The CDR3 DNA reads TGCGCCAGCAGCCCCGGGACAGGGGGAACTGAAGCTTTCTTT.

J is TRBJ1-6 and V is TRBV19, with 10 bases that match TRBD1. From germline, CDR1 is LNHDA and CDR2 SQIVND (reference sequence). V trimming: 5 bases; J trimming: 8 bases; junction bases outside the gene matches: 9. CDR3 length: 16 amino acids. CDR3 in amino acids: CASSPSGDRGHSPLHF. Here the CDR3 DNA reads TGTGCCAGTAGTCCCTCAGGGGACAGGGGCCATTCACCCCTCCACTTT.

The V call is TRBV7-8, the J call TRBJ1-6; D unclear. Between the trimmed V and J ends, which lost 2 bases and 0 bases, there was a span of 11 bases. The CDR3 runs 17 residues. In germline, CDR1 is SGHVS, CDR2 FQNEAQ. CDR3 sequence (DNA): TGTGCCAGCAGCTTATCAAGCCTCAGCTCCTATAATTCACCCCTCCACTTT. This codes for CASSLSSLSSYNSPLHF.

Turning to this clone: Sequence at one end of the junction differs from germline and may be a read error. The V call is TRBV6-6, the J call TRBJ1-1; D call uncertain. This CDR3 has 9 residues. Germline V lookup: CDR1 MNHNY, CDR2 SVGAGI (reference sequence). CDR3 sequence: CASTSTRIF. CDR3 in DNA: TGTGCCAGCACCTCGACTCGGATCTTT.

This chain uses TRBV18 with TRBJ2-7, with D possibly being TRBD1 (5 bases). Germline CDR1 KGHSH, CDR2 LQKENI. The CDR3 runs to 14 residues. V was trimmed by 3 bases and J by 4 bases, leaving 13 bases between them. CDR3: CASSPSGQAYEQYF. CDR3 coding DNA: TGTGCCAGCTCACCCTCAGGACAAGCATACGAGCAGTACTTC.

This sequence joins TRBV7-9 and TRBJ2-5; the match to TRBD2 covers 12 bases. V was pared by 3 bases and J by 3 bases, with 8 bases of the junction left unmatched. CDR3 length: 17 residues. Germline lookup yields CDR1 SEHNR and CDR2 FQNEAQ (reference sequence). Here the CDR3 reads CASSLASGGAAKETQYF. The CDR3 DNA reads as TGTGCCAGCAGCTTGGCTAGCGGGGGGGCGGCAAAAGAGACCCAGTACTTC.

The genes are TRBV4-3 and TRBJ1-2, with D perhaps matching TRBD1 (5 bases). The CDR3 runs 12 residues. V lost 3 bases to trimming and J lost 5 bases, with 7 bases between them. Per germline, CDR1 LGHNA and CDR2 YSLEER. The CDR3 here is CASSHPGYGYTF. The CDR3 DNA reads TGCGCCAGCAGCCATCCAGGGTATGGCTACACCTTC.

The CDR3 is CASSQVLSSGGRAKNIQYF. CDR3 bases: TGCGCCAGCAGCCAAGTGTTATCTAGCGGGGGGCGAGCCAAAAACATTCAGTACTTC. The chain couples TRBV4-3 to TRBJ2-4, with 11 bases matching TRBD2. The CDR3 sequence is 19 residues long. With 1 base clipped from V and 0 bases from J, the junction kept 8 bases outside the gene matches. The germline CDR1 and CDR2 sequences are LGHNA and YSLEER.

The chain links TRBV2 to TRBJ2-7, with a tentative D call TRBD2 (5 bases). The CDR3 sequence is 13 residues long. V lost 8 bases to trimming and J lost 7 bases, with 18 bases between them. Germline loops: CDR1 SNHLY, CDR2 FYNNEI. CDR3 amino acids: CASDSGGALEQYF. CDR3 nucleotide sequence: TGTGCCAGCGACTCCGGAGGAGCCCTTGAGCAGTACTTC.

CDR3 residues: CASSDARGGGVDTQYF. In DNA, the CDR3 is TGTGCCAGCAGCGACGCCCGCGGGGGCGGGGTAGATACGCAGTATTTT. The chain links TRBV7-2 to TRBJ2-3; D possibly corresponds to TRBD2 (7 bases). The V gene's germline CDR1 is SGHTA and CDR2 FQGNSA. V was clipped by 5 bases and J by 5 bases, with 20 bases between them. This CDR3 is built from 16 residues.